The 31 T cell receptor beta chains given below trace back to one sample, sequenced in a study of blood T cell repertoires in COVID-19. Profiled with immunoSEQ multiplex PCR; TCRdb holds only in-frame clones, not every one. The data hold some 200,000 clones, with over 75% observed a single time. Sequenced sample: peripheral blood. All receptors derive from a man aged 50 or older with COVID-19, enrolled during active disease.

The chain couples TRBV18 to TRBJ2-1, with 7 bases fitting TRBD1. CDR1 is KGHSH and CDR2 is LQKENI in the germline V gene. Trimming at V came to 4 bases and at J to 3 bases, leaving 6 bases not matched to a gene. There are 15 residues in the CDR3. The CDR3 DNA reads TGTGCCAGCTCACAACGACAGGGCTTCTACAATGAGCAGTTCTTC. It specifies CASSQRQGFYNEQFF. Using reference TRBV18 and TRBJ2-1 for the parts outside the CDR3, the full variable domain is NAGVMQNPRHLVRRRGQEARLRCSPMKGHSHVYWYRQLPEEGLKFMVYLQKENIIDESGMPKERFSAEFPKEGPSILRIQQVVRGDSAAYFCASSQRQGFYNEQFFGPGTRLTVL.

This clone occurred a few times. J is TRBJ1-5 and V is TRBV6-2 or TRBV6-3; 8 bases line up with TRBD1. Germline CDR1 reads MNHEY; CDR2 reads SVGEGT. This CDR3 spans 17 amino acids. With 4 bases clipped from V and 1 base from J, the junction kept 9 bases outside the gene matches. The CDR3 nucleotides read TGTGCCAGCAGTTCAATCCCAGGGGGCCGCAGCAATCAGCCCCAGCATTTT. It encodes CASSSIPGGRSNQPQHF.

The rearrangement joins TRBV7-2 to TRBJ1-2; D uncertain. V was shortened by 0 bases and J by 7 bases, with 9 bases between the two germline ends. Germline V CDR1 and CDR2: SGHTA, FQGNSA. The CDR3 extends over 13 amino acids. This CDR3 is CASSLARGFGYTF. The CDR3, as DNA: TGTGCCAGCAGCTTAGCTCGAGGGTTTGGCTACACCTTC.

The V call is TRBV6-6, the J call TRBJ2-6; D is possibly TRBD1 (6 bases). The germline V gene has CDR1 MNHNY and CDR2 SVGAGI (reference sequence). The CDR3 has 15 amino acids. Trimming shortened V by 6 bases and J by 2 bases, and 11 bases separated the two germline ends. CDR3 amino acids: CASRADRTGANVLTF. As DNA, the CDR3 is TGTGCCAGCAGGGCAGACAGGACTGGGGCCAACGTCCTGACTTTC.

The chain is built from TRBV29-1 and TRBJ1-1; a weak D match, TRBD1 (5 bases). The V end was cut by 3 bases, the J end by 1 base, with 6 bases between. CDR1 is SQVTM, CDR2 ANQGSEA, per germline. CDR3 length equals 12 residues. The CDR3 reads CSVEDTNTEAFF. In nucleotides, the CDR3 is TGCAGCGTTGAGGACACGAACACTGAAGCTTTCTTT.

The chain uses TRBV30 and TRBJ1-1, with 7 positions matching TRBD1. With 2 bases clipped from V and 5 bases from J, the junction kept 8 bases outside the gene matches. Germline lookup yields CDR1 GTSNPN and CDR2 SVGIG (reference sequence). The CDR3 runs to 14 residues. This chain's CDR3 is CAWSPIGTATEAFF. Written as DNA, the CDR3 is TGTGCCTGGAGTCCAATCGGGACAGCAACTGAAGCTTTCTTT.

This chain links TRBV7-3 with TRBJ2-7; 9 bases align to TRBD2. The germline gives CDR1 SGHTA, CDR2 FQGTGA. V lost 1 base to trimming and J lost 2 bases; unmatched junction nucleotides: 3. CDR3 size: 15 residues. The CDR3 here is CASSLRLAGPYEQYF. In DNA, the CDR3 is TGTGCCAGCAGCTTAAGGCTAGCGGGGCCCTACGAGCAGTACTTC. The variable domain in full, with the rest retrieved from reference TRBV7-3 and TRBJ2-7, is GAGVSQTPSNKVTEKGKYVELRCDPISGHTALYWYRQSLGQGPEFLIYFQGTGAADDSGLPNDRFFAVRPEGSVSTLKIQRTERGDSAVYLCASSLRLAGPYEQYFGPGTRLTVT.

DNA for the CDR3: TGTGCCAGTAGTACTTTCCCGGGAAGTAGGACTGAAGCTTTCTTT. Its translation: CASSTFPGSRTEAFF. V is TRBV19 and J is TRBJ1-1; no clear D. Looked up from germline, CDR1 is LNHDA and CDR2 is SQIVND (reference sequence). This CDR3 comprises 15 residues. V lost 4 bases to trimming and J lost 5 bases, with 17 bases between them.

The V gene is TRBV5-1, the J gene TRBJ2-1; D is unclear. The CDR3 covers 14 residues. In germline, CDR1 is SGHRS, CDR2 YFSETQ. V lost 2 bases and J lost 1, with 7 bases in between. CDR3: CASSFGTSYNEQFF. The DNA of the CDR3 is TGCGCCAGCAGCTTCGGTACGTCCTACAATGAGCAGTTCTTC.

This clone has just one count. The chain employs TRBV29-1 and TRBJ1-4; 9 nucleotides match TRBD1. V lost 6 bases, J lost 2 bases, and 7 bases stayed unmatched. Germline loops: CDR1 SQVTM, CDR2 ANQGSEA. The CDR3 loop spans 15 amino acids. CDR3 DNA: TGCAGCGTCTTCGGACAGGGGACTACTAATGAAAAACTGTTTTTT. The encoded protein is CSVFGQGTTNEKLFF.

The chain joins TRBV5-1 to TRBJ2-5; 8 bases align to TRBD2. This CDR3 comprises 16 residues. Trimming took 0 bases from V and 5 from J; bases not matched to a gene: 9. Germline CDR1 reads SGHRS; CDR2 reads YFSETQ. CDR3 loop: CASSLGNSGAGETQYF. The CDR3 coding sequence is TGCGCCAGCAGCTTGGGAAATAGCGGGGCGGGCGAGACCCAGTACTTC.

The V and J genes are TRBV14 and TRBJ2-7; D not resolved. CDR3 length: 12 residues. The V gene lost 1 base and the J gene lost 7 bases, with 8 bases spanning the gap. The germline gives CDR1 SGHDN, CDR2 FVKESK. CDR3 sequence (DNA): TGTGCCAGCAGCCAAGTTCCACGGGAGCAGTACTTC. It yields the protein CASSQVPREQYF.

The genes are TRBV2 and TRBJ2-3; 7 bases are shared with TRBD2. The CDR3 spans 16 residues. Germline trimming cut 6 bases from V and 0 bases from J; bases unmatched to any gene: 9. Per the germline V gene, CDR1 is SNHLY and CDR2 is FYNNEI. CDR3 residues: CASRLGISGSTDTQYF. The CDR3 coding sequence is TGTGCCAGCAGGCTCGGTATTAGCGGGAGCACAGATACGCAGTATTTT.

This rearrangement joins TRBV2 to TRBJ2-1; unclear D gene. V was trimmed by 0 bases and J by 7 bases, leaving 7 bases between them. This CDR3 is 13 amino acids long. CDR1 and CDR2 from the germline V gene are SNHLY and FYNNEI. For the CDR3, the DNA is TGTGCCAGCAGTGAAGCGCCGGTAAATGAGCAGTTCTTC. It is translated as CASSEAPVNEQFF.

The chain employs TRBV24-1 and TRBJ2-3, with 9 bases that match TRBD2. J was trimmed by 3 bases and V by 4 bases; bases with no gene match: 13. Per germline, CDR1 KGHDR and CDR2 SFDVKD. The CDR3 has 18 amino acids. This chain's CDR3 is CATSDPTGSAGGTDTQYF. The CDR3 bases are TGTGCCACCAGTGACCCAACCGGGTCAGCGGGGGGTACAGATACGCAGTATTTT.

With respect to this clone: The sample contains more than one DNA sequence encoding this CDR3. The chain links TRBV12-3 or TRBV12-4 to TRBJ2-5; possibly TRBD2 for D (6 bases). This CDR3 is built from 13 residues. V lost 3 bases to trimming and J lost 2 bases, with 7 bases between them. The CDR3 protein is CASSFRGQETQYF. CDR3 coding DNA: TGTGCCAGCAGTTTTCGGGGGCAAGAGACCCAGTACTTC.

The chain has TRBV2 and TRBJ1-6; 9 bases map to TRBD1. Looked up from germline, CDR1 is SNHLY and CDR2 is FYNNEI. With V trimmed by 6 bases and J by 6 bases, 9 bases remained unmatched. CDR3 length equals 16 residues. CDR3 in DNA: TGTGCCAGCAGGTCCGGGACAGGGTACTCTAATTCACCCCTCCACTTT. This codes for CASRSGTGYSNSPLHF. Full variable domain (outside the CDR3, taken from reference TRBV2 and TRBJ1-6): EPEVTQTPSHQVTQMGQEVILRCVPISNHLYFYWYRQILGQKVEFLVSFYNNEISEKSEIFDDQFSVERPDGSNFTLKIRSTKLEDSAMYFCASRSGTGYSNSPLHFGNGTRLTVT.

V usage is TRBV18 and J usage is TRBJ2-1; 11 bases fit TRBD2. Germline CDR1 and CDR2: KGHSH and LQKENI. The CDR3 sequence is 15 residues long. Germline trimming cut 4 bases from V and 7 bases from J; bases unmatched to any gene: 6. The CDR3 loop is CASSLTSGRTNEQFF. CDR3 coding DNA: TGTGCCAGCTCACTAACTAGCGGGAGAACAAATGAGCAGTTCTTC.

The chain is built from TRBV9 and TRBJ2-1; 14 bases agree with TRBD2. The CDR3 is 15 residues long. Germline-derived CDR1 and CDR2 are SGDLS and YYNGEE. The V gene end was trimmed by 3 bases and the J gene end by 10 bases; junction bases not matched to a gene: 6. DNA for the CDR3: TGTGCCAGCAGCGAGGGGACTAGCGGGAGCGGGGAGCAGTTCTTC. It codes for CASSEGTSGSGEQFF.

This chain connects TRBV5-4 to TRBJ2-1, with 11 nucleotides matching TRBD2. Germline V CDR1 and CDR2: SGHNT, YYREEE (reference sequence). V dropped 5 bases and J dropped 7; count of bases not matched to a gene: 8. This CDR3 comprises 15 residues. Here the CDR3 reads CASSPRLAGKNEQFF. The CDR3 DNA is TGTGCCAGCAGTCCGAGACTAGCGGGGAAGAATGAGCAGTTCTTC.

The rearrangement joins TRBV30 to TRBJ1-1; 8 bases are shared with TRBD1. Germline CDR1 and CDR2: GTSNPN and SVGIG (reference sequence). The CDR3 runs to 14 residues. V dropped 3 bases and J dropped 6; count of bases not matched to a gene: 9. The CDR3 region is CAWRDRVGISEAFF. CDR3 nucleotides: TGTGCCTGGAGGGACAGGGTGGGAATATCTGAAGCTTTCTTT.

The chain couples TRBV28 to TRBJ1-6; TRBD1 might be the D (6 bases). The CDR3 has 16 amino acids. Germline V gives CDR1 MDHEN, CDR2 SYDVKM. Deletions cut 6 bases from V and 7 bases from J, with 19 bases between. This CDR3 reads CASRRPQGTGNSPLHF. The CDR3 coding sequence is TGTGCCAGCAGACGCCCACAGGGAACTGGGAATTCACCCCTCCACTTT.

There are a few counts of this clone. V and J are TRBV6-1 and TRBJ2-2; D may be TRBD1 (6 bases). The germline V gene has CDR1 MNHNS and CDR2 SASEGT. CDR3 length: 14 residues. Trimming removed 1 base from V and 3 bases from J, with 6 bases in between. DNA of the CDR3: TGTGCCAGCAGTGAAGGGACAGACACCGGGGAGCTGTTTTTT. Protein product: CASSEGTDTGELFF.

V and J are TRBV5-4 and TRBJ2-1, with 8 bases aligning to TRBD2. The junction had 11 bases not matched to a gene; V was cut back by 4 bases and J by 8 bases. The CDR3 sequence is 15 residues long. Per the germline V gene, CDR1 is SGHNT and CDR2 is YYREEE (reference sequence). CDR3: CASSRAGGTVYEQFF. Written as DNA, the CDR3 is TGTGCCAGCAGCCGTGCGGGAGGAACTGTCTATGAGCAGTTCTTC. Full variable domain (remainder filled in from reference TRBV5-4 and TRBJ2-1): ETGVTQSPTHLIKTRGQQVTLRCSSQSGHNTVSWYQQALGQGPQFIFQYYREEENGRGNFPPRFSGLQFPNYSSELNVNALELDDSALYLCASSRAGGTVYEQFFGPGTRLTVL.

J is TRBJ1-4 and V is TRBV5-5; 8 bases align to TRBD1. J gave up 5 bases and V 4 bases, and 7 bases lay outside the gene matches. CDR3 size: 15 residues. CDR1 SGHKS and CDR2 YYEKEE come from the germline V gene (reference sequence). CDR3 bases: TGTGCCAGCAGCCTTCGGACAGGGTACAATGAAAAACTGTTTTTT. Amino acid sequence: CASSLRTGYNEKLFF. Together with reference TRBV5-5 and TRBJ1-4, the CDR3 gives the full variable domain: DAGVTQSPTHLIKTRGQQVTLRCSPISGHKSVSWYQQVLGQGPQFIFQYYEKEERGRGNFPDRFSARQFPNYSSELNVNALLLGDSALYLCASSLRTGYNEKLFFGSGTQLSVL.

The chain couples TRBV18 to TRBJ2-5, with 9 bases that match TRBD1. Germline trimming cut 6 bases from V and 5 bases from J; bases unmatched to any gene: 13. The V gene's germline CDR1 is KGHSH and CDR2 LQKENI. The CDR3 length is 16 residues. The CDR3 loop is CASSHEQGAMGETQYF. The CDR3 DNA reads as TGTGCCAGCTCCCATGAACAGGGGGCGATGGGGGAGACCCAGTACTTC.

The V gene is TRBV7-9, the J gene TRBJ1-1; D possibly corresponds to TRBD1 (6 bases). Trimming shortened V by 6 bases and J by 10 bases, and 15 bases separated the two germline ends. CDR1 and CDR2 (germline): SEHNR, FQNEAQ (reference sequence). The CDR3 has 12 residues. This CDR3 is CASRAGGAGAFF. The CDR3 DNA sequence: TGTGCCAGCAGAGCTGGGGGCGCGGGAGCTTTCTTT.

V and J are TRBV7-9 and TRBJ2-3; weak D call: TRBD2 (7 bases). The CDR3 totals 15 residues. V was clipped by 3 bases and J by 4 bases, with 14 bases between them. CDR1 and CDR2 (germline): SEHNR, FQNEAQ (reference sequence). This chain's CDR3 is CASSFGGLSPDTQYF. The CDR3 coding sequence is TGTGCCAGCAGCTTCGGGGGGCTCAGCCCAGATACGCAGTATTTT.

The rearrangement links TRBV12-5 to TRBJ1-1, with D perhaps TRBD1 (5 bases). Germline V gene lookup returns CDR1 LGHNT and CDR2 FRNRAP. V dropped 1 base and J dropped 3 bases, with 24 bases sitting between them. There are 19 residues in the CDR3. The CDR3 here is CASGLGTGETRLAYTEAFF. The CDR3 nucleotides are TGTGCTAGTGGTTTGGGTACGGGGGAAACCCGCTTGGCGTACACTGAAGCTTTCTTT.

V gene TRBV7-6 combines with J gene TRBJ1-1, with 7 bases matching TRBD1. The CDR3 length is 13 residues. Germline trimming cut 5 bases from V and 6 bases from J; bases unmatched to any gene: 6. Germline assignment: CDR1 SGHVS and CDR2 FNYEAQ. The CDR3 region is CASSRNRGAEAFF. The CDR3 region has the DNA TGTGCCAGCAGCCGTAACAGGGGCGCTGAAGCTTTCTTT.

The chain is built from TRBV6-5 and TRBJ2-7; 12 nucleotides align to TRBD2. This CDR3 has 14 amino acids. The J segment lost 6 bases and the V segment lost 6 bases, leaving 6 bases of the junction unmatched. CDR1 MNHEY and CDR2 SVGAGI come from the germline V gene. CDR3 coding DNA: TGTGCCAGCAGAGATCTAGCGGGGGGGCGCGAGCAGTACTTC. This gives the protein CASRDLAGGREQYF.